This T cell receptor beta chain was sequenced for a study of cytomegalovirus exposure and HLA in healthy donors. Study as a whole: Approximately 85 million unique TCRs from HLA-typed donors were held in an early data release. Study-level points and caveats: Later findings reportedly placed an Asian-associated ancestry cluster below the roughly 690-donor mean for N-insertions. Later analysis placed DRB1 highest and HLA-C lowest in TCR association rates, which differed by HLA locus.

The PCR ran on 60 Vbeta and 13 Jbeta primers. TCRdb's copy holds only in-frame clones and misses some; the assay was immunoSEQ multiplex PCR. The table has roughly 150,000 clones, roughly 85% seen once. From germline, CDR1 is SGHAT and CDR2 FQNNGV. The CDR3 extends over 12 amino acids. Unmatched junction bases numbered 0, after V lost 5 bases and J lost 4 bases. On this clone: Its antigen is not identified.

Sequenced: PBMCs. The TCR comes from a man aged 30 to 39 in good health and CMV-seropositive. The chain is built from TRBV11-2 and TRBJ2-7, with 9 bases that match TRBD2. This chain's CDR3 is CASSAGGYEQYV. The DNA for the CDR3 is TGTGCCAGCAGCGCGGGAGGGTACGAGCAGTACGTC.